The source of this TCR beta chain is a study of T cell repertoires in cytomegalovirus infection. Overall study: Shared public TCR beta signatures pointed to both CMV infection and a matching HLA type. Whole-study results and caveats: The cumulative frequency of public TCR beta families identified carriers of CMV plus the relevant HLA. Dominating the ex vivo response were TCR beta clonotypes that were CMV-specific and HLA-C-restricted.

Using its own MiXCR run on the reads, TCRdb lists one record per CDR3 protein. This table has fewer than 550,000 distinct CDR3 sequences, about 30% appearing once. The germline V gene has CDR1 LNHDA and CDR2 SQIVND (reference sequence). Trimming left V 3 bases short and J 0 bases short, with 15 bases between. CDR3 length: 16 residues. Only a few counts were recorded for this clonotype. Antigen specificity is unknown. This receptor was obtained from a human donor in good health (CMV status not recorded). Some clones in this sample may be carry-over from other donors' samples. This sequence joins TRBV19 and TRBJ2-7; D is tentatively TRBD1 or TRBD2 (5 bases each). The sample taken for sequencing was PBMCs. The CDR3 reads CASSIKGPPSSYEQYF. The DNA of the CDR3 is TGTGCCAGTAGTATTAAGGGACCGCCCAGCTCCTACGAGCAGTACTTC.